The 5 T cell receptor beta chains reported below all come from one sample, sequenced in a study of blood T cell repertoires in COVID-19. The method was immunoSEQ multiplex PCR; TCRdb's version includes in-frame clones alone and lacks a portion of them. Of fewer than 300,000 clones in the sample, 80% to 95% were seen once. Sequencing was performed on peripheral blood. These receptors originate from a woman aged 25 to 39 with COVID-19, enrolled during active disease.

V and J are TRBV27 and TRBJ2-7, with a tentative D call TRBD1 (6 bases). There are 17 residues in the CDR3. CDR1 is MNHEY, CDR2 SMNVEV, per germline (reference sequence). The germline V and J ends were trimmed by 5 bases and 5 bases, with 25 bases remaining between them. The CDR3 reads CASSPGQRLSKVNEQYF. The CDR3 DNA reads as TGTGCCAGCAGTCCTGGACAGCGTCTCTCTAAGGTCAACGAGCAGTACTTC.

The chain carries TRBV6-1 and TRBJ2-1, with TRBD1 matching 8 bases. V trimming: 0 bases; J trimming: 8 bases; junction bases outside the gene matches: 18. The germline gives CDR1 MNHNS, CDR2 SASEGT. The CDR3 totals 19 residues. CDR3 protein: CASSEAGRGRDAGRDEQFF. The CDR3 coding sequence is TGTGCCAGCAGTGAAGCCGGCAGGGGGCGCGATGCAGGGCGGGATGAGCAGTTCTTC.

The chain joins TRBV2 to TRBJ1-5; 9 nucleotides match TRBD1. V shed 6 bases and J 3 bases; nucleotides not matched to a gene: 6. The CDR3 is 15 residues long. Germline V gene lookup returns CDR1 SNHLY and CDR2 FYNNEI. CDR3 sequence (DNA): TGTGCCAGCAGCTCCGGGACAGGGATCAATCAGCCCCAGCATTTT. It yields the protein CASSSGTGINQPQHF. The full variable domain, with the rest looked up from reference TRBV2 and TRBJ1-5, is EPEVTQTPSHQVTQMGQEVILRCVPISNHLYFYWYRQILGQKVEFLVSFYNNEISEKSEIFDDQFSVERPDGSNFTLKIRSTKLEDSAMYFCASSSGTGINQPQHFGDGTRLSIL.

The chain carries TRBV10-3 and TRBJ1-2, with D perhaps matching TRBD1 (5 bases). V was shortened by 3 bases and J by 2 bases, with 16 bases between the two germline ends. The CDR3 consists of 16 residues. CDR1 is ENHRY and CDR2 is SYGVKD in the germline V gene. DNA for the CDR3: TGTGCCATCAGTGACCCCTCGGCAGGGTTGAACTATGGCTACACCTTC. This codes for CAISDPSAGLNYGYTF.

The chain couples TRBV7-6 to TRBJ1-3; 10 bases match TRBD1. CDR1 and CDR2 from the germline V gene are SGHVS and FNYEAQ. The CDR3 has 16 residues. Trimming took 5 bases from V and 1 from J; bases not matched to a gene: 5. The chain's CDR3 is CASSPGQGVSGNTIYF. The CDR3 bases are TGTGCCAGCAGCCCCGGACAGGGGGTTTCTGGAAACACCATATATTTT.